A selection of T cell receptor beta chains follows, all from one sample in a study of blood T cells in healthy people across ages. TCRdb recomputed calls from the 5' RACE reads with MiXCR, one row per CDR3 protein. The sample shows almost 1 million distinct CDR3 sequences, approximately 50% of them seen only once. The sequenced sample was blood. These receptors originate from a woman aged 60-75 years in good health. The CDR3 runs from the conserved cysteine through the conserved F or W. The D gene is left open where the match is weak. Only some rows state a clone size, as once, few, many or a class for expanded clones.

j_call clone_size v_call cdr3_length d_call cdr3_aa cdr3_nt
TRBJ2-7 - TRBV3-1 14 TRBD2 CASSQAAGEDEQYF TGTGCCAGCAGCCAAGCAGCGGGAGAGGACGAGCAGTACTTC
TRBJ1-2 - TRBV12-3/TRBV12-4 14 - CASTQDRTTYGYTF TGTGCCAGCACCCAGGACAGAACAACCTATGGCTACACCTTC
TRBJ2-3 few TRBV29-1 19 TRBD2 CSVVPTSGPVGGRADTQYF TGCAGCGTTGTACCGACTAGCGGCCCTGTGGGGGGACGGGCAGATACGCAGTATTTT
TRBJ2-7 few TRBV6-5 11 - CASTRNYEQYF TGTGCCAGCACACGGAACTACGAGCAGTACTTC
TRBJ1-1 once TRBV4-3 16 - CASSQEGGGAGTEAFF TGCGCCAGCAGCCAAGAGGGTGGGGGCGCGGGGACTGAAGCTTTCTTT
TRBJ2-3 - TRBV7-8 15 - CASSPSRPSTDTQYF TGTGCCAGCAGCCCCAGCAGGCCTAGCACAGATACGCAGTATTTT
TRBJ1-6 - TRBV20-1 17 TRBD1 CSAKRGQHIRGDSPLHF TGCAGCGCGAAGCGGGGACAGCATATCAGGGGGGATTCACCCCTCCACTTT
TRBJ2-1 few TRBV20-1 17 TRBD2 CSASRDPLAASYNEQFF TGCAGTGCTAGCCGGGATCCTCTAGCGGCCTCCTACAATGAGCAGTTCTTC
TRBJ1-1 - TRBV30 15 - CAWSDLRTADTEAFF TGTGCCTGGAGCGATCTCAGGACGGCGGACACTGAAGCTTTCTTT
TRBJ2-7 few TRBV4-1 18 - CASSQDRDSRALTYEQYF TGCGCCAGCAGCCAAGATCGCGACTCCAGGGCCCTAACCTACGAGCAGTACTTC
TRBJ2-5 - TRBV7-8 15 TRBD2 CASSLWRGGGETQYF TGTGCCAGCAGCTTATGGAGAGGCGGGGGAGAGACCCAGTACTTC
TRBJ2-3 - TRBV4-1 12 - CASSQAFDTQYF TGCGCCAGCAGCCAAGCGTTTGATACGCAGTATTTT
TRBJ1-2 - TRBV5-5 15 TRBD1 CASSFSLTGHYGYTF TGTGCCAGCAGCTTCTCCTTGACAGGGCACTATGGCTACACCTTC
TRBJ1-6 - TRBV20-1 15 - CSARARTEVASPLHF TGCAGTGCTAGAGCCCGAACAGAGGTGGCTTCACCCCTCCACTTT
TRBJ1-2 few TRBV28 16 TRBD1 CASSPPDRGLNYGYTF TGTGCCAGCAGTCCACCGGACAGGGGCCTTAACTATGGCTACACCTTC
TRBJ1-1 - TRBV29-1 13 - CSTVTAAVTEAFF TGCAGCACCGTAACGGCGGCAGTCACTGAAGCTTTCTTT
TRBJ2-7 few TRBV9 14 - CASSPQVRAYEQYF TGTGCCAGCAGCCCCCAGGTCAGAGCCTACGAGCAGTACTTC
TRBJ2-3 - TRBV20-1 17 TRBD1 CSARGDRGSSRTDTQYF TGCAGTGCTAGAGGGGACAGGGGGTCTTCTCGCACAGATACGCAGTATTTT
TRBJ2-5 - TRBV13 13 - CASSLGPPPTQYF TGTGCCAGCAGCTTAGGGCCTCCACCAACCCAGTACTTC
TRBJ2-6 few TRBV28 15 TRBD1 CASSRQGTGANVLTF TGTGCCAGCAGTAGACAGGGTACTGGGGCCAACGTCCTGACTTTC
TRBJ2-5 many TRBV28 17 - CASSLTLLVGKVETQYF TGTGCCAGCAGTCTCACCCTTCTAGTCGGGAAGGTGGAGACCCAGTACTTC
TRBJ2-5 - TRBV10-3 17 TRBD1 CAISESQRTGQSGEQYF TGTGCCATCAGTGAGTCTCAAAGGACAGGGCAATCGGGGGAGCAGTACTTC
TRBJ2-1 few TRBV29-1 14 TRBD1 CSVVGTDSYNEQFF TGCAGCGTTGTCGGGACAGACTCCTACAATGAGCAGTTCTTC
TRBJ2-5 - TRBV20-1 15 - CSARDPQGPQETQYF TGCAGTGCTAGAGATCCACAGGGCCCCCAAGAGACCCAGTACTTC